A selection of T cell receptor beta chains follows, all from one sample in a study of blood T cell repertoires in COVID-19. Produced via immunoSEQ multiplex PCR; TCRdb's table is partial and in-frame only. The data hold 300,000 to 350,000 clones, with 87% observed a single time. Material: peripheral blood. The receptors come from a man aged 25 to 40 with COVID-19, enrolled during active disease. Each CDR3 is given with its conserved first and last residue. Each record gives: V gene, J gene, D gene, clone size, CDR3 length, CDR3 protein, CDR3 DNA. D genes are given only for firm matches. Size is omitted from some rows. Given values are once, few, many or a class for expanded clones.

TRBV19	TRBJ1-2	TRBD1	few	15	CASSSWGQGFIRYTF	TGTGCCAGTAGTAGTTGGGGACAGGGATTCATTCGCTACACCTTC
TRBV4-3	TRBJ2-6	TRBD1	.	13	CASSVGQGNVLTF	TGCGCCAGCAGCGTGGGACAGGGCAACGTCCTGACTTTC
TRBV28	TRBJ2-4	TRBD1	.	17	CASSLSGTGGVRNIQYF	TGTGCCAGCAGTTTATCCGGGACAGGGGGCGTCCGAAACATTCAGTACTTC
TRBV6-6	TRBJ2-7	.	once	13	CASMVPLHREQYF	TGTGCCAGCATGGTCCCCTTACACAGGGAGCAGTACTTC
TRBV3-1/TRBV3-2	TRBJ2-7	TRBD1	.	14	CASSAGQGPYEQYF	TGTGCCAGCAGCGCGGGACAGGGGCCCTACGAGCAGTACTTC
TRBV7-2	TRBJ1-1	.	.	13	CASSLLGATEAFF	TGTGCCAGCAGCTTATTAGGGGCCACTGAAGCTTTCTTT
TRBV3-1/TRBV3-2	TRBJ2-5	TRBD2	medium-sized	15	CASSLGPAGIETQYF	TGTGCCAGCAGTTTGGGTCCAGCGGGGATAGAGACCCAGTACTTC
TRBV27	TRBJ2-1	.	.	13	CASRATGNNEQFF	TGTGCCAGCAGGGCCACAGGGAATAATGAGCAGTTCTTC
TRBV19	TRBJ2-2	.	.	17	CASNPQGQPMNTGELFF	TGTGCCAGTAATCCCCAAGGACAGCCAATGAACACCGGGGAGCTGTTTTTT
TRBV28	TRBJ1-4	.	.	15	CASSTQGPAQEKLFF	TGTGCCAGCAGTACGCAGGGGCCGGCTCAAGAAAAACTGTTTTTT
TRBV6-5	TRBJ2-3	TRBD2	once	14	CASTGGAGVDTQYF	TGTGCCAGCACCGGGGGGGCCGGGGTAGATACGCAGTATTTT
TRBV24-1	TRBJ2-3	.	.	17	CATSDSGTGLSTDTQYF	TGTGCCACCAGTGACTCCGGGACTGGTCTTAGCACAGATACGCAGTATTTT
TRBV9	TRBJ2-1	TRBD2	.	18	CASSPAGRGGLPYNEQFF	TGTGCCAGCAGCCCCGCTGGGCGGGGGGGCCTACCCTACAATGAGCAGTTCTTC
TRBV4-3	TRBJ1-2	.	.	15	CASSQDSGRENGYTF	TGCGCCAGCAGCCAAGATAGCGGCAGGGAGAATGGCTACACCTTC
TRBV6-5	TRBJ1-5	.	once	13	CASRAYSNQPQHF	TGTGCCAGCAGAGCCTATAGCAATCAGCCCCAGCATTTT
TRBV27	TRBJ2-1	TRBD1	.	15	CASSLLPGQGNEQFF	TGTGCCAGCAGTTTACTCCCGGGACAGGGGAATGAGCAGTTCTTC
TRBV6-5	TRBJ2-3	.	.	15	CTSNLNTGGTDTQYF	TGTACCAGCAACCTAAATACCGGGGGCACAGATACGCAGTATTTT
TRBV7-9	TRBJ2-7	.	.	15	CASSLPTAISYEQYF	TGTGCCAGCAGCTTACCTACAGCCATCTCCTACGAGCAGTACTTC
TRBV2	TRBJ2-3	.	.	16	CARGASGTPGKDTQYF	TGTGCCAGGGGGGCTTCAGGGACCCCTGGGAAAGATACGCAGTATTTT
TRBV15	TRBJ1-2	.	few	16	CATSRDDYTDPYGYTF	TGTGCCACCAGCAGAGATGACTACACCGACCCCTATGGCTACACCTTC
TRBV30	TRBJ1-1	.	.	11	CAWSSDTEAFF	TGTGCCTGGAGCTCTGACACTGAAGCTTTCTTT
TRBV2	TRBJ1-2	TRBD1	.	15	CASTGQGIFHYGYTF	TGTGCCAGCACGGGACAGGGGATATTTCACTATGGCTACACCTTC
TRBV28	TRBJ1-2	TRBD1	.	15	CASSLGRTGGVGYTF	TGTGCCAGCAGTTTAGGTCGGACAGGGGGCGTCGGCTACACCTTC
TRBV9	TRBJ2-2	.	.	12	CASSATRAELFF	TGTGCCAGCAGCGCCACGAGGGCGGAGCTGTTTTTT
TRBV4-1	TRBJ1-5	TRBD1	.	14	CASSFDRVGQPQHF	TGCGCCAGCAGTTTCGACAGGGTCGGGCAGCCCCAGCATTTT
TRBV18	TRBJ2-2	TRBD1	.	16	CASSPRDRGLTGELFF	TGTGCCAGCTCACCCCGGGACAGGGGGCTCACCGGGGAGCTGTTTTTT
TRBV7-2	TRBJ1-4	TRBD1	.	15	CASSTRQGTNEKLFF	TGTGCCAGCAGCACCCGACAGGGGACTAATGAAAAACTGTTTTTT
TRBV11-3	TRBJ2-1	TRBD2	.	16	CASSSRLAGHYNEQFF	TGTGCCAGCAGCTCCCGACTAGCGGGACACTACAATGAGCAGTTCTTC
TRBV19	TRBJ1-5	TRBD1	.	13	CASLDRGNQPQHF	TGTGCCAGCTTGGACAGGGGCAATCAGCCCCAGCATTTT
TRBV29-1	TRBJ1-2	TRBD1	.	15	CSALSQGETNYGYTF	TGCAGTGCCCTCTCCCAGGGGGAAACTAACTATGGCTACACCTTC
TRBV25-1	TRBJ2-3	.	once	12	CASSAPSDTQYF	TGTGCCAGCAGTGCCCCATCAGATACGCAGTATTTT
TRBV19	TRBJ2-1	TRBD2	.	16	CASSTGTSGRVDEQFF	TGTGCCAGTAGTACCGGGACTAGCGGGAGAGTCGATGAGCAGTTCTTC
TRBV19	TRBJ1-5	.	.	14	CASSIGGAGQPQHF	TGTGCCAGTAGTATAGGGGGCGCGGGACAGCCCCAGCATTTT
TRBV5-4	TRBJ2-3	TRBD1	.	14	CASSRQGATDTQYF	TGTGCCAGCAGTCGGCAGGGGGCAACAGATACGCAGTATTTT
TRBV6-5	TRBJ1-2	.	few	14	CASSYEAASYGYTF	TGTGCCAGCAGTTACGAGGCGGCGTCCTATGGCTACACCTTC
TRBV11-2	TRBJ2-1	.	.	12	CASSFLGNEQFF	TGTGCCAGCAGCTTTCTAGGAAATGAGCAGTTCTTC
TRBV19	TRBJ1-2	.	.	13	CASSKQARYGYTF	TGTGCCAGTAGTAAACAGGCCCGCTATGGCTACACCTTC
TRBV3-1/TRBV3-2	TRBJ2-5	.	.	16	CASSQVHRTLQETQYF	TGTGCCAGCAGCCAAGTACACAGAACTCTCCAAGAGACCCAGTACTTC
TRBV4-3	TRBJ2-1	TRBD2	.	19	CASSQAPGLAGGPGNEQFF	TGCGCCAGCAGCCAAGCTCCGGGCCTAGCGGGAGGGCCGGGGAATGAGCAGTTCTTC
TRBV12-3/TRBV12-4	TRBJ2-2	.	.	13	CASSLSGAGELFF	TGTGCCAGCAGTTTAAGCGGTGCCGGGGAGCTGTTTTTT
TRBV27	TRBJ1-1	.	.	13	CASSFKGRTEAFF	TGTGCCAGCAGTTTCAAGGGGAGGACTGAAGCTTTCTTT
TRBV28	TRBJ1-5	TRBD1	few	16	CASSFPQGQGRQPQHF	TGTGCCAGCAGTTTCCCTCAGGGACAGGGGAGGCAGCCCCAGCATTTT
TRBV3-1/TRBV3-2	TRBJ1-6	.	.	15	CASSQENRENSPLHF	TGTGCCAGCAGCCAAGAAAACAGGGAGAATTCACCCCTCCACTTT
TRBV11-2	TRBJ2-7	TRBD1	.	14	CASSSGQGAYEQYF	TGTGCCAGCAGCTCAGGACAGGGGGCCTACGAGCAGTACTTC
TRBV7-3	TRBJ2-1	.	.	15	CASSPIADAYNEQFF	TGTGCCAGCAGCCCCATAGCGGACGCCTACAATGAGCAGTTCTTC